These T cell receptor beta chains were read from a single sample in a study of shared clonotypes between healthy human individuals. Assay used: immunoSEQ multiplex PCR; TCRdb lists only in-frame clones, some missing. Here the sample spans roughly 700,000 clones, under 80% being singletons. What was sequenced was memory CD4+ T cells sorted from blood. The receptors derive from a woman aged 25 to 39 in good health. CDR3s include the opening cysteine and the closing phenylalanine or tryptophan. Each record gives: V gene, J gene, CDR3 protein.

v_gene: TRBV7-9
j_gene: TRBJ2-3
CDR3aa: CASRYSGASTDTQYF

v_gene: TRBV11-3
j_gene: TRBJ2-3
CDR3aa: CASSFTGGDTQYF

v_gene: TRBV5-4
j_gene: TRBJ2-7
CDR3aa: CASSSTVSPAYEQYF

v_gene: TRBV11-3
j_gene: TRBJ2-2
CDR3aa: CASSAGLALGGELFF

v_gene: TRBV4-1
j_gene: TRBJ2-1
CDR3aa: CASSRRGTSGYNEQFF

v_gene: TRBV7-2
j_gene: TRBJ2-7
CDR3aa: CASSLEAGPWREQYF

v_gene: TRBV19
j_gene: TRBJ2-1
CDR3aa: CASSPTSGSRAEQFF

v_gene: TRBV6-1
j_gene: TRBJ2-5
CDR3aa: CASSLSPGPETQYF

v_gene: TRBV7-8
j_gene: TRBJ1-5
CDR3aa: CASSLEGRGNNQPQHF

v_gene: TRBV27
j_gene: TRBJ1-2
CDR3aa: CASRFRGGDGYTF

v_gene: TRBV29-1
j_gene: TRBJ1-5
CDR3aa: CSVVGTGVDSPQHF

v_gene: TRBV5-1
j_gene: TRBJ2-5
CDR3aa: CASKMGLEETQYF

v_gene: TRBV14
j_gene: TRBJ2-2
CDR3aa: CASSLQGGSTGELFF

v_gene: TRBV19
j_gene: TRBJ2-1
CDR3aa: CASSIRRGGSSYNEQFF

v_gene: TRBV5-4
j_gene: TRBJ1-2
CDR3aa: CASSLGTGRGAYGYTF

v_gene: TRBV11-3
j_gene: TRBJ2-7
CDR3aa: CASSLHSGRVEQYF

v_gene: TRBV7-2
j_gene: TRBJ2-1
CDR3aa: CASSLASSGYNEQFF

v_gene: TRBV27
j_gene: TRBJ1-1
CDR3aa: CASSLRQMNTEAFF

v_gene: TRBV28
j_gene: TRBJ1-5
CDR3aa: CASSIRTGGYSNQPQHF

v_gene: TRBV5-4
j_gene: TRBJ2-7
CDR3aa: CASNRQGQYEQYF